This is a list of T cell receptor beta chains from one sample in a study of CD8 T cells in Susac syndrome. One entry per CDR3 protein, called by TCRdb with MiXCR from the immunoSEQ multiplex PCR reads. The sample yields roughly 150,000 distinct CDR3 sequences, around 96% seen once. The sample consisted of CD8+ T cells from PBMCs. The receptors originated from a human donor with multiple sclerosis. Both conserved end residues are part of each CDR3. A D gene is named only where the DNA matches it firmly. For some rows the clone size is stated as once, few or many, or as a class when expanded; others skip it.

len	v_gene	j_gene	abundance	d_gene	CDR3aa	CDR3nt
14	TRBV13	TRBJ1-1	-	-	CASSQDKRDTEAFF	TGTGCCAGCAGCCAGGACAAACGGGACACTGAAGCTTTCTTT
15	TRBV27	TRBJ1-1	-	TRBD1	CASSRGQGYNTEAFF	TGTGCCAGCAGTCGTGGACAGGGGTATAACACTGAAGCTTTCTTT
11	TRBV12-5	TRBJ2-1	many	-	CASGTGNEQFF	TGTGCCAGCGGAACGGGGAATGAGCAGTTCTTC
13	TRBV4-1	TRBJ1-2	few	-	CASSQLGCCGYTF	TGCGCCAGCAGCCAATTGGGGTGTTGTGGCTACACCTTC
13	TRBV29-1	TRBJ2-5	once	TRBD1	CSVTQGAQETQYF	TGCAGCGTTACCCAGGGGGCACAAGAGACCCAGTACTTC
15	TRBV27	TRBJ2-7	once	-	CASTTRVGEFYEQYF	TGTGCCAGCACCACCCGGGTTGGAGAGTTCTACGAGCAGTACTTC
13	TRBV20-1	TRBJ1-5	once	-	CSASDTSNQPQHF	TGCAGTGCTTCCGACACCAGCAATCAGCCCCAGCATTTT
13	TRBV30	TRBJ1-2	-	-	CAWSVGQNYGYTF	TGTGCCTGGAGTGTAGGACAGAACTATGGCTACACCTTC
12	TRBV24-1	TRBJ2-7	-	-	CATSDSVGEQYF	TGTGCCACCAGTGATTCGGTGGGCGAGCAGTACTTC
15	TRBV20-1	TRBJ1-1	-	-	CSARDGSGTNTEAFF	TGCAGTGCTAGAGATGGTAGCGGAACGAACACTGAAGCTTTCTTT
15	TRBV9	TRBJ1-6	-	-	CASSVGSGVGSPLHF	TGTGCCAGCAGCGTAGGATCAGGTGTTGGATCACCCCTCCACTTT
14	TRBV13	TRBJ2-1	-	-	CASSPDRRYNEQFF	TGTGCCAGCAGCCCGGACAGACGTTACAATGAGCAGTTCTTC
10	TRBV29-1	TRBJ2-2	-	-	CSVAAGELFF	TGCAGCGTTGCCGCCGGGGAGCTGTTTTTT
13	TRBV6-2/TRBV6-3	TRBJ2-7	-	-	CASSYRVGYEQYF	TGTGCCAGCAGTTATAGGGTCGGCTACGAGCAGTACTTC
14	TRBV12-3/TRBV12-4	TRBJ2-2	-	-	CASSGVVNTGELFF	TGTGCCAGCAGTGGCGTAGTGAACACCGGGGAGCTGTTTTTT
13	TRBV30	TRBJ2-7	-	-	CAWSVGLGDEQYF	TGTGCCTGGAGTGTAGGGTTAGGAGACGAGCAGTACTTC
16	TRBV9	TRBJ2-1	-	TRBD2	CASSVDSGASYNEQFF	TGTGCCAGCAGCGTAGACAGCGGGGCCTCCTACAATGAGCAGTTCTTC
11	TRBV27	TRBJ2-5	-	-	CASSPPPNQYF	TGTGCCAGCAGTCCCCCTCCCAACCAGTACTTC
19	TRBV23-1	TRBJ1-6	-	-	CASSQSQGTNQPGNSPLHF	TGCGCCAGCAGTCAATCCCAGGGCACGAACCAACCCGGGAATTCACCCCTCCACTTT
13	TRBV30	TRBJ1-1	once	-	CAWSVVGDTEAFF	TGTGCCTGGAGTGTAGTGGGAGACACTGAAGCTTTCTTT
13	TRBV7-2	TRBJ1-1	-	-	CASSLATKAEAFF	TGTGCCAGCAGCTTGGCGACAAAGGCTGAAGCTTTCTTT
14	TRBV30	TRBJ1-1	-	-	CAWSDHRENTEAFF	TGTGCCTGGAGTGACCACAGGGAAAACACTGAAGCTTTCTTT
17	TRBV28	TRBJ2-5	-	-	CASSPFPPQSSQETQYF	TGTGCCAGCAGCCCCTTCCCCCCACAGAGTTCTCAAGAGACCCAGTACTTC
16	TRBV4-3	TRBJ2-1	-	-	CASSQDRGSSYNEQFF	TGCGCCAGCAGCCAAGATCGGGGGAGCTCCTACAATGAGCAGTTCTTC
12	TRBV2	TRBJ2-7	-	-	CASMGRPYEQYF	TGTGCCAGCATGGGCAGACCCTACGAGCAGTACTTC
13	TRBV30	TRBJ2-7	-	TRBD2	CAGLTSGGYEQYF	TGTGCCGGCCTGACTAGCGGGGGCTACGAGCAGTACTTC
13	TRBV5-1	TRBJ1-1	-	-	CASCPSGNTEAFF	TGCGCCAGCTGCCCGTCGGGGAACACTGAAGCTTTCTTT
13	TRBV2	TRBJ1-1	-	-	CASSEARGSEAFF	TGTGCCAGCAGTGAAGCTCGGGGCTCTGAAGCTTTCTTT
14	TRBV20-1	TRBJ1-1	-	-	CSALTVSMVTEAFF	TGCAGTGCTTTGACAGTTTCTATGGTCACTGAAGCTTTCTTT
16	TRBV27	TRBJ2-2	-	-	CASSPSWGEDTGELFF	TGTGCCAGCAGTCCTTCGTGGGGGGAGGACACCGGGGAGCTGTTTTTT
15	TRBV7-6	TRBJ1-1	-	-	CASSLAIRRDTEAFF	TGTGCCAGCAGCTTAGCAATCCGGAGGGACACTGAAGCTTTCTTT
15	TRBV25-1	TRBJ1-1	-	-	CASSSYREGNTEAFF	TGTGCCAGCAGTTCCTACAGGGAAGGGAACACTGAAGCTTTCTTT
15	TRBV4-1	TRBJ2-7	-	-	CAYTPPTRRLYEQYF	TGCGCCTATACCCCACCTACAAGGAGACTTTACGAGCAGTACTTC
15	TRBV13	TRBJ2-5	-	TRBD1	CASSSQGGDRETQYF	TGTGCCAGCAGCTCCCAAGGGGGCGATAGAGAGACCCAGTACTTC
17	TRBV3-1	TRBJ2-2	-	TRBD2	CASRPTPDGRYTGELFF	TGTGCCAGCAGACCCACTCCGGACGGGAGGTATACCGGGGAGCTGTTTTTT
14	TRBV9	TRBJ1-2	-	TRBD1	CASSPGTANYGYTF	TGTGCCAGCAGCCCAGGGACAGCTAACTATGGCTACACCTTC
15	TRBV19	TRBJ1-1	-	TRBD1	CASSIPRQGAREAFF	TGTGCCAGTAGTATTCCGAGACAGGGGGCGCGGGAAGCTTTCTTT
12	TRBV27	TRBJ1-1	once	-	CASMAGGTEAFF	TGTGCCAGCATGGCGGGAGGCACTGAAGCTTTCTTT
15	TRBV4-3	TRBJ2-6	-	-	CASSQERSGANVLTF	TGCGCCAGCAGCCAAGAAAGGTCTGGGGCCAACGTCCTGACTTTC
14	TRBV6-2/TRBV6-3	TRBJ2-7	-	-	CASSYSFPRDEQYF	TGTGCCAGCAGTTACTCGTTTCCCCGGGACGAGCAGTACTTC
16	TRBV19	TRBJ1-1	-	-	CASSITRTQRNTEAFF	TGTGCCAGTAGTATAACCCGGACACAGAGGAACACTGAAGCTTTCTTT
15	TRBV29-1	TRBJ2-1	-	-	CSVEGRTSSYNEQFF	TGCAGCGTTGAAGGCCGGACGAGCTCCTACAATGAGCAGTTCTTC